The present T cell receptor (beta chain) was sequenced within a study of T cell changes during pregnancy in multiple sclerosis. Profiling relied on immunoSEQ multiplex PCR, and the TCRdb table lists in-frame clones only, not all of them. The profile shows about 13,000 clones, approximately 91% of them singletons. Trimming removed 2 bases from V and 5 bases from J, with 16 bases in between. The CDR3 is 15 amino acids. The germline V gene encodes CDR1 MNHNS and CDR2 SASEGT. This receptor was taken from a female donor with multiple sclerosis, enrolled in a pregnancy study. Specimen: CD8+ T cells from peripheral blood mononuclear cells, collected in the first trimester of pregnancy. The gene calls are TRBV6-1 and TRBJ2-7; the D gene is possibly TRBD1 (6 bases). CDR3 sequence: CASSETSGTYDEQYF. The CDR3 bases are TGTGCCAGCAGTGAAACTTCCGGGACATATGACGAGCAGTACTTC.